Described below is a single T cell receptor beta chain sequence and its context. This receptor's antigen is unknown. Base qualities are missing; no much larger clone stands one base away. TCRbeta CDR3 regions were amplified from genomic DNA using the immunoSEQ Assay, a bias-controlled multiplex PCR. As for the original processing: The number of nucleated cells in each sample was estimated from the amplification of reference gene primers within the assay. To quantify the absolute abundance of each unique TCRbeta CDR3 rearrangement, sequence reads were collapsed and filtered. For each sample, productive Simpson clonality was calculated as the square root of Simpson's diversity index across productive rearrangements. Here the immuneACCESS table is served through TCRdb, limited to in-frame sequences with V and J called. Missing clones are a known gap in these copies; in checked studies unresolved V genes cover under half, and the rest lacks a known reason. D and trimming come from the DNA, and the V and J calls and clone size come from that table. This sample gives some 400,000 clones in total; around 91% of them show up just once. The biggest ten clones account for more than 0.95% of the sample.

The sample belongs to a study of blood T cell repertoires in COVID-19 (dated by TCRdb to the early 2020s). Background for the entire study: The collaborator samples originated in the United States, Italy and Spain and spanned the acute and convalescent phases of COVID-19. Where available, HLA class I and class II types were obtained from metadata supplied by the sample provider rather than from assay-based typing. Subjects who had been exposed to COVID-19, were actively infected with it, or had recovered from it provided the deeply sampled blood TCRbeta repertoires that made up the dataset. Nearly every sample came with metadata listing a de-identified subject ID, COVID-19 status, age in years and sex. Samples came from the ongoing ImmuneRACE study (first 160 participants) plus 1,254 subjects from 6 global collaborators. The prospective study material was composed of cDNA or gDNA derived from T cells, B-cell-depleted T cells, or PBMCs. The repertoires were made available in a free public database intended to serve as a resource for research on the immune response to SARS-CoV-2. Study-wide findings and limitations: Clinical and demographic metadata were provided uncurated, with the amount varying by source and participant.

Including cysteine and phenylalanine, the CDR3 has 15 amino acids. Only the CDR3 DNA stays, 45 bases, in frame from base 1. Trimming costs V 6 bases and J 3 bases, and their ends lie 14 bases apart. From the germline V gene, CDR1 is SNHLY and CDR2 is FYNNEI. Enrolling through a virtual design, the prospective study's participants ranged in age from roughly 18 to 90 years and lived across more than 20 United States geographic areas. In the prospective study, cohorts were assigned on the basis of participant-reported clinical history obtained from a screening survey and a study questionnaire. Recovered participants in ImmuneRACE Cohort 3 were defined by two consecutive negative NP/OP PCR tests, clearance by a healthcare professional, or resolution of symptoms. In the prospective study, mobile phlebotomists collected whole blood, serum and a nasopharyngeal or oropharyngeal swab from each participant. Participants in the prospective study had the option to provide additional blood draws and questionnaires over a roughly 2-month period. Before DNA extraction, prospective study blood samples were shipped either frozen or at room temperature.

The receptor chain draws on TRBV2 and TRBJ2-2, and TRBD1 may be the D gene, going by 6 matching bases. This clonotype originated in a man aged 30 to 39 who had recovered from COVID-19. The sequenced sample consisted of PBMCs or T cells enriched from blood (not recorded which). The CDR3 has the sequence CASRLGQLYTGELFF. At the DNA level, the sequence is TGTGCCAGCAGGCTAGGACAGCTATACACCGGGGAGCTGTTTTTT.